This T cell receptor beta chain was identified in a study of early T cells in non-severe SARS-CoV-2 infection. Unique molecular identifiers were attached to individual cDNA molecules. Via MiXCR, TCRdb re-called the 5' RACE reads, giving one row per CDR3 protein. The sample holds 45,000 to 75,000 distinct CDR3 sequences, around 5.6% seen once. The length of the CDR3 is 14 residues. CDR1 and CDR2 (germline): MGHRA, YSYEKL. Trimming pared 5 bases from V and 3 bases from J, leaving 13 bases between. This clonotype was counted between two and nine times. Sequenced material: whole blood. The sequence derives from an adult who was a healthcare worker with PCR-confirmed SARS-CoV-2 infection or an uninfected control (not recorded which). This chain uses TRBV4-1 with TRBJ2-5; D is tentatively TRBD1 or TRBD2 (5 bases each). The CDR3 coding sequence is TGCGCCAGCAGCGGTTCCGGGACGAAAGAGACCCAGTACTTC. The encoded protein is CASSGSGTKETQYF.